This is a list of T cell receptor beta chains from one sample in a study of OX40 agonist ivuxolimab in advanced cancers. Using immunoSEQ multiplex PCR, the repertoire was profiled, and TCRdb retains in-frame clones only, with some absent. The repertoire holds approximately 8,800 clones, with approximately 72% as singletons. Sequencing used CD4+ or CD8+ T cells sorted from blood, obtained in a trial of the OX40 agonist ivuxolimab. The receptors were gathered from an adult with an advanced solid tumor such as melanoma, head and neck, liver or kidney cancer. The CDR3 runs from the conserved cysteine through the conserved F or W. A D gene is named only where the DNA matches it firmly. The size of a clone is reported for some rows only, either as once, few or many, or as a class for expanded clones.

TRBV2,16,TRBD2,NA,TRBJ2-3,CASSENSGELTDTQYF,TGTGCCAGCAGTGAAAATAGCGGGGAGCTCACAGATACGCAGTATTTT
TRBV29-1,13,TRBD2,NA,TRBJ2-2,CSVLGLAFGELFF,TGCAGCGTTCTGGGACTAGCATTCGGGGAGCTGTTTTTT
TRBV4-1,11,NA,NA,TRBJ2-4,CASSQDTRWYF,TGCGCCAGCAGCCAAGATACACGGTGGTACTTC
TRBV30,12,TRBD1,once,TRBJ2-7,CACRQGSYEQYF,TGTGCCTGCAGACAGGGATCCTACGAGCAGTACTTC
TRBV6-1,15,NA,NA,TRBJ1-5,CASSEWGQSNQPQHF,TGTGCCAGCAGTGAATGGGGACAAAGCAATCAGCCCCAGCATTTT
TRBV10-3,14,TRBD1,NA,TRBJ1-1,CAISEGQGGTEAFF,TGTGCCATCAGTGAGGGACAGGGAGGAACTGAAGCTTTCTTT
TRBV9,14,TRBD1,once,TRBJ2-7,CASSVRQGAGEQYF,TGTGCCAGCAGCGTCAGACAGGGGGCGGGCGAGCAGTACTTC
TRBV4-2,15,TRBD2,NA,TRBJ2-1,CASSQASGGAGEQFF,TGTGCCAGCAGCCAGGCTAGCGGGGGGGCCGGTGAGCAGTTCTTC
TRBV7-2,14,TRBD1,NA,TRBJ2-5,CASSLLGGWETQYF,TGTGCCAGCAGCTTATTAGGGGGCTGGGAGACCCAGTACTTC
TRBV5-6,17,TRBD1,NA,TRBJ1-2,CASSRTSTGDRNYGYTF,TGTGCCAGCAGCCGGACCTCCACAGGGGATCGGAACTATGGCTACACCTTC
TRBV6-1,18,NA,NA,TRBJ1-4,CASSEGALVGGVWEKLFF,TGTGCCAGCAGTGAAGGGGCGCTTGTCGGGGGGGTATGGGAAAAACTGTTTTTT
TRBV15,17,TRBD2,once,TRBJ2-2,CATSSEVAGGTEGELFF,TGTGCCACCAGCAGTGAGGTAGCGGGGGGGACAGAGGGGGAGCTGTTTTTT
TRBV4-3,16,TRBD2,NA,TRBJ2-1,CASSQDSAGGPYEQFF,TGCGCCAGCAGCCAAGATTCAGCGGGGGGGCCATATGAGCAGTTCTTC
TRBV30,14,TRBD1,NA,TRBJ1-2,CAWSVQGGDYGYTF,TGTGCCTGGAGTGTGCAGGGGGGGGACTATGGCTACACCTTC
TRBV7-7,20,TRBD2,NA,TRBJ2-7,CASSLGTSRVGVGVDYEQYF,TGTGCCAGCAGCTTAGGGACTAGTAGGGTCGGAGTTGGGGTTGACTACGAGCAGTACTTC
TRBV27,14,NA,NA,TRBJ2-6,CASSLYSGANVLTF,TGTGCCAGCAGTTTATACAGTGGGGCCAACGTCCTGACTTTC
TRBV7-8,17,NA,NA,TRBJ1-4,CASTLSIHAPNDEKLFF,TGTGCCAGCACCTTATCAATCCATGCGCCCAACGATGAAAAACTGTTTTTT
TRBV27,15,TRBD2,NA,TRBJ2-3,CASSLGAGGLDTQYF,TGTGCCAGCAGTTTAGGGGCGGGGGGTTTAGATACGCAGTATTTT